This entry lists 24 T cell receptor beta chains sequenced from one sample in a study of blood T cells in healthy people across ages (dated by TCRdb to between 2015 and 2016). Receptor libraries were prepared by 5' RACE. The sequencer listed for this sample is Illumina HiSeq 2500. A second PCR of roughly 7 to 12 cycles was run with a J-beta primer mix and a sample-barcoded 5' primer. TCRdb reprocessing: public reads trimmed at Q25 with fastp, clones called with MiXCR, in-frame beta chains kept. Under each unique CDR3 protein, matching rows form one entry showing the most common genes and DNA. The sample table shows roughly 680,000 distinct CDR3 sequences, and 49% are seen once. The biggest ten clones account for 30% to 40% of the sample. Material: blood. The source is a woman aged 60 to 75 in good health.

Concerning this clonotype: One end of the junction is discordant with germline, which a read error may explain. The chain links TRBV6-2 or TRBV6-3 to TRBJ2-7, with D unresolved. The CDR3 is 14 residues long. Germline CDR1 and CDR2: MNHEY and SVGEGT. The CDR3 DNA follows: TGTGCCAGCAGTGACTCGATCCCTTCCTACGAGCAGTACTTC. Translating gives CASSDSIPSYEQYF.

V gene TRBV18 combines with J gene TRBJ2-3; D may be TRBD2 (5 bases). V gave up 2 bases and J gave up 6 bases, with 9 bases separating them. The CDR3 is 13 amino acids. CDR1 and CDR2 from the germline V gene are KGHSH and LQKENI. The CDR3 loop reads CASSPGLEDTQYF. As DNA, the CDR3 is TGTGCCAGCTCACCAGGACTCGAGGATACGCAGTATTTT.

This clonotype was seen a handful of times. The chain's CDR3 is CASSALTAGGATNTEAFF. The CDR3 bases are TGTGCCAGCAGTGCCCTAACTGCAGGGGGCGCGACGAACACTGAAGCTTTCTTT. The gene calls are TRBV25-1 and TRBJ1-1, with 8 bases that match TRBD1. The length of the CDR3 is 18 residues. V shed 4 bases and J 1 base; nucleotides not matched to a gene: 14. Germline V lookup: CDR1 MGHDK, CDR2 SYGVNS.

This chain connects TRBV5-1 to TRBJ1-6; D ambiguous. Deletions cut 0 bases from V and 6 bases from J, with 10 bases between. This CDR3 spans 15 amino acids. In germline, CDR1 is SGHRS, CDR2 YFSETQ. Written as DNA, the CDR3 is TGCGCCAGCAGCTTGGGGCCAGCGGGTAATTCACCCCTCCACTTT. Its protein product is CASSLGPAGNSPLHF.

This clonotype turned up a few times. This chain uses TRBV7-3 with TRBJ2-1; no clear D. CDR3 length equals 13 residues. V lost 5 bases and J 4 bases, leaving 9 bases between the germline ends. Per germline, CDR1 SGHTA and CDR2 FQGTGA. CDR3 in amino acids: CASSRAAYNEQFF. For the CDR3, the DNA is TGTGCCAGCAGCCGAGCTGCTTACAATGAGCAGTTCTTC.

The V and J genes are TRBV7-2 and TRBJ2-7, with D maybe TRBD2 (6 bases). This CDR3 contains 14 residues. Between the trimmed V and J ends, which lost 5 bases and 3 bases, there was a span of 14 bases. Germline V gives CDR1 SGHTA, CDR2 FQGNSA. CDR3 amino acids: CASSPGGGDYEQYF. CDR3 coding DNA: TGTGCCAGCAGCCCTGGTGGCGGGGACTACGAGCAGTACTTC.

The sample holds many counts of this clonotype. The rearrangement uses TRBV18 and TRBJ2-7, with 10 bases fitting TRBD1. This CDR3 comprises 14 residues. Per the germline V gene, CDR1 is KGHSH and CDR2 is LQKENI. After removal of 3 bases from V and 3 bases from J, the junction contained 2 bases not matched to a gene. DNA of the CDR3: TGTGCCAGCTCACCCGGGACAGGGGACTACGAGCAGTACTTC. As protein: CASSPGTGDYEQYF.

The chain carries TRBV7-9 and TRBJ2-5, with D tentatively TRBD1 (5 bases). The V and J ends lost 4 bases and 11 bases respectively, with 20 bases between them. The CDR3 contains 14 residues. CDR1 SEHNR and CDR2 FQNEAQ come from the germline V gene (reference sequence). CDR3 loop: CASSSGPLGNEQYF. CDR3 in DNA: TGTGCCAGCAGCTCAGGGCCCCTAGGCAATGAGCAGTACTTC.

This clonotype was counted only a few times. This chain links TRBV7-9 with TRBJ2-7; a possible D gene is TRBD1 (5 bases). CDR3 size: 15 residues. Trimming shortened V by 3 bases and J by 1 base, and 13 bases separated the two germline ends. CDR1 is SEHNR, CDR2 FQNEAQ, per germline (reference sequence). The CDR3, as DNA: TGTGCCAGCAGCTTTTTCTTTAGGGGTTCCTACGAGCAGTACTTC. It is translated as CASSFFFRGSYEQYF.

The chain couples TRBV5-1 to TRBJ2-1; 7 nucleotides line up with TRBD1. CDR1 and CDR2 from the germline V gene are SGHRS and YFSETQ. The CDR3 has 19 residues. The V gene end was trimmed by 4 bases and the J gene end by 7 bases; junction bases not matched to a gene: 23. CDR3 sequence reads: CASSPTFRGQTYEVNEQFF. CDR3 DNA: TGCGCCAGCAGCCCCACTTTTCGGGGACAGACTTACGAAGTGAATGAGCAGTTCTTC. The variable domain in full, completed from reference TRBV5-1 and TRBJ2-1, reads KAGVTQTPRYLIKTRGQQVTLSCSPISGHRSVSWYQQTPGQGLQFLFEYFSETQRNKGNFPGRFSGRQFSNSRSEMNVSTLELGDSALYLCASSPTFRGQTYEVNEQFFGPGTRLTVL.

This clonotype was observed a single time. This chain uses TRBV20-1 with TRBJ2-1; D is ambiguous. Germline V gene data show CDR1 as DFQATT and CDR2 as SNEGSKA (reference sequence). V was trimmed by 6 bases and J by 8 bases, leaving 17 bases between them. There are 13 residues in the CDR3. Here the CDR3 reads CSAIRMPADEQFF. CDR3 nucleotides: TGCAGTGCCATTCGCATGCCGGCGGATGAGCAGTTCTTC.

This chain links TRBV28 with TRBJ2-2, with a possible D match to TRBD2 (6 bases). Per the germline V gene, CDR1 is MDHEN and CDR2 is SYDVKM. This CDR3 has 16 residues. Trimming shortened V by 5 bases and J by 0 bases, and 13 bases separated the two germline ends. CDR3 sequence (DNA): TGTGCCAGCAGTGGGCCGGGACTGACGAACACCGGGGAGCTGTTTTTT. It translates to CASSGPGLTNTGELFF.

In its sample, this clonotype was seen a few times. The CDR3 protein is CASRRGSDTQYF. DNA of the CDR3: TGTGCCAGCAGAAGAGGGTCAGATACGCAGTATTTT. V gene TRBV6-5 combines with J gene TRBJ2-3; D perhaps matches TRBD2 (5 bases). This CDR3 spans 12 amino acids. V shed 6 bases and J shed 4 bases, with 8 bases lying between them. The germline gives CDR1 MNHEY, CDR2 SVGAGI.

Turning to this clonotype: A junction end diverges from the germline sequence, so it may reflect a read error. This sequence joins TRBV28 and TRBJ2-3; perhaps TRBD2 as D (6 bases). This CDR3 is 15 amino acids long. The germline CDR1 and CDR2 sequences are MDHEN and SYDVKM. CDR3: CANSFSGPSTDTQYF. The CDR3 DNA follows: TGTGCCAACAGTTTTAGCGGACCAAGCACAGATACGCAGTATTTT.

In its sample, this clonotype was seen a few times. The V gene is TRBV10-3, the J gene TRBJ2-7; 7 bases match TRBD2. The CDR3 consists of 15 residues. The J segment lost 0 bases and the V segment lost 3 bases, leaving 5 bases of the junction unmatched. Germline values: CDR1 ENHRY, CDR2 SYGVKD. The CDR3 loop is CAISDTGGRSYEQYF. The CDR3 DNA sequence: TGTGCCATCAGTGATACGGGAGGCCGCTCCTACGAGCAGTACTTC.

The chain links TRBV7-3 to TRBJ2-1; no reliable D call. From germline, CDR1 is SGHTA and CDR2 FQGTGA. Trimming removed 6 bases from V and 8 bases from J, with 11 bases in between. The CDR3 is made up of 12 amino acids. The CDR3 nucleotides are TGTGCCAGCAGTTCAAACCGGGATGAGCAGTTCTTC. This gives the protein CASSSNRDEQFF.

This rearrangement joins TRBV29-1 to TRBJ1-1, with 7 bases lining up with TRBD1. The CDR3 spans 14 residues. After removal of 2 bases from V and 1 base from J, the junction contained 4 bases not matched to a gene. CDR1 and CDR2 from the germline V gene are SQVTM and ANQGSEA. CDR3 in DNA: TGCAGCGTTGAAAGGGGACAGCGGAACACTGAAGCTTTCTTT. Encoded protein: CSVERGQRNTEAFF.

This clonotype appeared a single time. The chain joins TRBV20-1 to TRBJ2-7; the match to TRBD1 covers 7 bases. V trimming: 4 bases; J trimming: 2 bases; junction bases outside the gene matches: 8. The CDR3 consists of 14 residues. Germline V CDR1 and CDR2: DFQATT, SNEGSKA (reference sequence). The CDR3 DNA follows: TGCAGTGCTACCCAGCGACAGGGAGCCTACGAGCAGTACTTC. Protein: CSATQRQGAYEQYF.

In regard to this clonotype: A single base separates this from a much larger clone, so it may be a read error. Here the CDR3 DNA reads TGCAGTGCTAGTACCAGCGGGATAGGGGAGGAGGCCCAGTACTTC. Its translation is CSASTSGIGEEAQYF. The chain is built from TRBV20-1 and TRBJ2-5; 7 nucleotides line up with TRBD2. V lost 3 bases, J lost 9 bases, and 16 bases stayed unmatched. The CDR3 loop spans 15 amino acids. Germline V gene data show CDR1 as DFQATT and CDR2 as SNEGSKA (reference sequence).

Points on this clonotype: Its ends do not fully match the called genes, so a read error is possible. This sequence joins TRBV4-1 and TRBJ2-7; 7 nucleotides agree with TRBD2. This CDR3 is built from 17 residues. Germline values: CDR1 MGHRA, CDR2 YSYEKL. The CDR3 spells CASGQDPRDYREHEQYF. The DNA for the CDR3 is TGCGCCAGCGGCCAAGATCCCCGGGACTACCGAGAGCACGAGCAGTACTTC.

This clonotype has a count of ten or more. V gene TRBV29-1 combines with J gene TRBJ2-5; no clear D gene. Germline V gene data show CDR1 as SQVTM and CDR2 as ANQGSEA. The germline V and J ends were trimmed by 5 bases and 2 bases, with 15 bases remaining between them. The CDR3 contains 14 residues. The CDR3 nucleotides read TGCAGCGTTCACAGCGAGTCGTCGCAAGAGACCCAGTACTTC. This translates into CSVHSESSQETQYF.

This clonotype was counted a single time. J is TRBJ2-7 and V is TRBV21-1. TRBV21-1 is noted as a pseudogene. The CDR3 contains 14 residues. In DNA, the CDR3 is TGTGCCAGCAGCCACGGTTTTGGCACCTACGAGCAGTACTTC. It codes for CASSHGFGTYEQYF.

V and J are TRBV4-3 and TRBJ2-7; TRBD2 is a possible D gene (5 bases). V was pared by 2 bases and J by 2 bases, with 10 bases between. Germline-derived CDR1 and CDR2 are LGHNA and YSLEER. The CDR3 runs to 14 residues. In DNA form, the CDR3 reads TGCGCCAGCAGCCAACAGCGGAATACCTACGAGCAGTACTTC. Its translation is CASSQQRNTYEQYF.

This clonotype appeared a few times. CDR3 sequence (DNA): TGTGCCAGCACTCCAGCGAGGGGGGATGAGCAGTTCTTC. It encodes CASTPARGDEQFF. V and J are TRBV6-1 and TRBJ2-1, with D perhaps given as TRBD1 or TRBD2 (6 bases each). The CDR3 length is 13 residues. Trimming took 7 bases from V and 8 from J, leaving 15 bases between them. Germline V gene data show CDR1 as MNHNS and CDR2 as SASEGT.